This entry lists 15 T cell receptor beta chains sequenced from one sample in a study of blood T cell repertoires in COVID-19. Generated by immunoSEQ multiplex PCR, the TCRdb table keeps only in-frame clones and is missing some. The data contain 150,000 to 200,000 clones, 75% to 90% of them singletons. Sequences were obtained from peripheral blood. The receptors originated from a man aged 70-80 years with active or convalescent COVID-19.

This clone came up a few times. The chain uses TRBV18 and TRBJ1-4; 7 nucleotides agree with TRBD1. V lost 6 bases, J lost 6 bases, and 16 bases stayed unmatched. CDR3 size: 17 residues. Germline CDR1 is KGHSH and CDR2 is LQKENI. The CDR3: CASSSSPPGTDYEKLFF. CDR3 bases: TGTGCCAGCTCGTCCTCCCCTCCCGGGACAGATTATGAAAAACTGTTTTTT. Full variable domain (outside the CDR3, taken from reference TRBV18 and TRBJ1-4): NAGVMQNPRHLVRRRGQEARLRCSPMKGHSHVYWYRQLPEEGLKFMVYLQKENIIDESGMPKERFSAEFPKEGPSILRIQQVVRGDSAAYFCASSSSPPGTDYEKLFFGSGTQLSVL.

This clone was detected once. V usage is TRBV6-6 and J usage is TRBJ2-4; TRBD2 might be the D (6 bases). V was pared by 5 bases and J by 4 bases, with 21 bases between. This CDR3 is built from 17 residues. The germline gives CDR1 MNHNY, CDR2 SVGAGI (reference sequence). The CDR3 reads CASSLKLWGDRKNIQYF. CDR3 sequence (DNA): TGTGCCAGCAGTCTCAAGCTTTGGGGGGATAGAAAAAACATTCAGTACTTC.

The chain employs TRBV4-3 and TRBJ2-7; 11 bases are a match to TRBD2. The CDR3 totals 18 residues. Per germline, CDR1 LGHNA and CDR2 YSLEER. The V segment lost 0 bases and the J segment 5 bases; nucleotides outside the gene matches: 12. The CDR3 coding sequence is TGCGCCAGCAGCCAAGATATCCCCACCGGGACTAGCGGCCACGAGCAGTACTTC. It codes for CASSQDIPTGTSGHEQYF.

This chain joins TRBV4-3 and TRBJ1-2, with a possible D match to TRBD1 (5 bases). This CDR3 comprises 15 residues. Germline V CDR1 and CDR2: LGHNA, YSLEER. V lost 4 bases and J lost 2, with 14 bases in between. This chain's CDR3 is CASSPAPKGNYGYTF. The CDR3 DNA sequence: TGCGCCAGCAGCCCGGCCCCTAAGGGGAACTATGGCTACACCTTC.

This chain uses TRBV6-2 or TRBV6-3 with TRBJ1-1; D is possibly TRBD1 (6 bases). Looked up from germline, CDR1 is MNHEY and CDR2 is SVGEGT. V dropped 0 bases and J dropped 7 bases, with 12 bases sitting between them. CDR3 length: 14 residues. The DNA of the CDR3 is TGTGCCAGCAGTTACTCGCTCTGGGGGCTTGAAGCTTTCTTT. Translated, it gives CASSYSLWGLEAFF.

The rearrangement links TRBV6-2 or TRBV6-3 to TRBJ2-3; TRBD1 might be the D (6 bases). This CDR3 spans 15 amino acids. Germline assignment: CDR1 MNHEY and CDR2 SVGEGT. Trimming stripped 0 bases from V and 2 bases from J, with 9 bases between. Written as DNA, the CDR3 is TGTGCCAGCAGTTACTCGGGGACAAACACAGATACGCAGTATTTT. Its protein is CASSYSGTNTDTQYF.

As DNA, the CDR3 is TGTGCCTGGAGTGTACTAAGAGGGAGGGGGGGAGATACGCAGTATTTT. Translating it yields CAWSVLRGRGGDTQYF. This chain joins TRBV30 and TRBJ2-3; D perhaps matches TRBD2 (7 bases). CDR3 length: 16 amino acids. With 0 bases removed from V and 5 bases from J, the gap between germline ends came to 18 bases. CDR1 and CDR2 from the germline V gene are GTSNPN and SVGIG (reference sequence).

The rearrangement links TRBV28 to TRBJ1-2, with 7 bases matching TRBD1. The V gene's germline CDR1 is MDHEN and CDR2 SYDVKM. The CDR3 sequence is 13 residues long. V lost 7 bases and J lost 4; bases outside the gene matches: 6. The CDR3 reads CASTGGQSYGYTF. DNA of the CDR3: TGTGCCAGCACCGGGGGACAGAGCTATGGCTACACCTTC.

V gene TRBV15 combines with J gene TRBJ2-1; TRBD2 agrees at 9 bases. V dropped 3 bases and J dropped 7; count of bases not matched to a gene: 7. Germline V CDR1 and CDR2: LNHNV, YYDKDF (reference sequence). This CDR3 is 15 amino acids long. CDR3: CATSSASGVGNEQFF. CDR3 bases: TGTGCCACCAGCAGCGCTAGCGGGGTGGGGAATGAGCAGTTCTTC. The entire variable domain, with the rest obtained from reference TRBV15 and TRBJ2-1, is as follows: DAMVIQNPRYQVTQFGKPVTLSCSQTLNHNVMYWYQQKSSQAPKLLFHYYDKDFNNEADTPDNFQSRRPNTSFCFLDIRSPGLGDTAMYLCATSSASGVGNEQFFGPGTRLTVL.

This clone was seen a handful of times. The rearrangement joins TRBV6-5 to TRBJ1-1, with a tentative D call TRBD1 (6 bases). CDR1 is MNHEY and CDR2 is SVGAGI in the germline V gene. V shed 6 bases and J shed 1 base, with 12 bases lying between them. The CDR3 loop spans 14 amino acids. The CDR3 loop is CASRPLTGNTEAFF. CDR3 DNA: TGTGCCAGCAGACCATTGACAGGGAACACTGAAGCTTTCTTT.

This chain joins TRBV21-1 and TRBJ1-2; the DNA was not compared with TRBD1, the D call given in the table. TRBV21-1 is a pseudogene. The CDR3 has 15 residues. CDR3 DNA: TGTGCCAGCAGCAAGCGGGACAGGGGGAGTTATGGCTACACCTTC. Its translation is CASSKRDRGSYGYTF.

V is TRBV27 and J is TRBJ2-1; TRBD2 matches 11 bases. CDR1 is MNHEY, CDR2 SMNVEV, per germline (reference sequence). V trimming: 5 bases; J trimming: 8 bases; junction bases outside the gene matches: 14. The CDR3 loop spans 17 amino acids. CDR3 sequence reads: CASSPPPGLAGFDEQFF. CDR3 in DNA: TGTGCCAGCAGTCCTCCCCCAGGACTAGCGGGTTTCGATGAGCAGTTCTTC.

The chain couples TRBV27 to TRBJ2-7; 8 bases align to TRBD1. The CDR3 length is 14 residues. The germline gives CDR1 MNHEY, CDR2 SMNVEV (reference sequence). V was clipped by 7 bases and J by 6 bases; unmatched bases: 11. CDR3 region: CASNSGQGGREQYF. As DNA, the CDR3 is TGTGCCAGCAACTCCGGACAGGGAGGACGCGAGCAGTACTTC.

The chain recombines TRBV18 with TRBJ2-1; TRBD1 is a possible D gene (5 bases). This CDR3 has 13 amino acids. CDR1 and CDR2 (germline): KGHSH, LQKENI. Trimming pared 6 bases from V and 5 bases from J, leaving 11 bases between. The CDR3 spells CASSHDRNNEQFF. The CDR3 DNA sequence: TGTGCCAGCTCCCACGACAGAAACAATGAGCAGTTCTTC.

V and J are TRBV5-5 and TRBJ1-3; no firm D call. Germline CDR1 SGHKS, CDR2 YYEKEE (reference sequence). The V end lost 0 bases, the J end lost 3 bases, and 7 bases lay between the germline ends. The CDR3 covers 14 residues. The CDR3 coding sequence is TGTGCCAGCAGCTTGGGCGGGGATGGAAACACCATATATTTT. It is translated as CASSLGGDGNTIYF. Supplemented by reference TRBV5-5 and TRBJ1-3, the full variable domain reads DAGVTQSPTHLIKTRGQQVTLRCSPISGHKSVSWYQQVLGQGPQFIFQYYEKEERGRGNFPDRFSARQFPNYSSELNVNALLLGDSALYLCASSLGGDGNTIYFGEGSWLTVV.